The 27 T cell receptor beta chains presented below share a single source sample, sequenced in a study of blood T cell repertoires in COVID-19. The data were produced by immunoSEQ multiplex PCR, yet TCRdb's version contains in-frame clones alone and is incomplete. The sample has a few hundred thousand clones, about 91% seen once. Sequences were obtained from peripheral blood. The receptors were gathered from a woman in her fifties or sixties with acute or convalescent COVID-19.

The CDR3 coding sequence is TGTGCCAGCTCACCGAGGGGACAGGGGGCCGAGCAGTACTTC. Its protein product is CASSPRGQGAEQYF. The chain couples TRBV18 to TRBJ2-7, with 12 bases lining up with TRBD1. The germline CDR1 and CDR2 sequences are KGHSH and LQKENI. The CDR3 is 14 residues long. V shed 3 bases and J 6 bases; nucleotides not matched to a gene: 3. Filled out from reference TRBV18 and TRBJ2-7, the complete variable domain reads NAGVMQNPRHLVRRRGQEARLRCSPMKGHSHVYWYRQLPEEGLKFMVYLQKENIIDESGMPKERFSAEFPKEGPSILRIQQVVRGDSAAYFCASSPRGQGAEQYFGPGTRLTVT.

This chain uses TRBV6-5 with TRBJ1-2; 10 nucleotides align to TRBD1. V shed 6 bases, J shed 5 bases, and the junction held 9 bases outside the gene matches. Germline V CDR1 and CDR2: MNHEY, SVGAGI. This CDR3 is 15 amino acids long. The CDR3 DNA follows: TGTGCCAGCAGGACCGGGACAGGGGTTGGGTATGGCTACACCTTC. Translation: CASRTGTGVGYGYTF.

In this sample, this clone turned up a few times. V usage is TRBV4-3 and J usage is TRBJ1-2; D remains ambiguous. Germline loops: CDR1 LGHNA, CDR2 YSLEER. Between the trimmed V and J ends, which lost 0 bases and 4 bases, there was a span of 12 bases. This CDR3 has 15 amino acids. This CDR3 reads CASSQEKQPSYGYTF. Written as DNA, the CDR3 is TGCGCCAGCAGCCAAGAGAAACAGCCGAGCTATGGCTACACCTTC.

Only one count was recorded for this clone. The CDR3 nucleotides read TGCGCCAGCAGCTTTAGCGGGGACACAGATACGCAGTATTTT. It yields the protein CASSFSGDTDTQYF. J is TRBJ2-3 and V is TRBV5-1; TRBD2 aligns across 8 bases. This CDR3 comprises 14 residues. CDR1 SGHRS and CDR2 YFSETQ come from the germline V gene. J was trimmed by 2 bases and V by 2 bases; bases with no gene match: 1.

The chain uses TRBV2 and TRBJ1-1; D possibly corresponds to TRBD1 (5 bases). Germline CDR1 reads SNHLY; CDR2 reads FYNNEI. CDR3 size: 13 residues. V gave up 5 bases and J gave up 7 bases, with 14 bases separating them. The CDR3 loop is CASSRQTNGEAFF. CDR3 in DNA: TGTGCCAGCAGTCGACAGACAAACGGTGAAGCTTTCTTT.

The CDR3 region is CASSPGGTGVGEQYF. The CDR3, as DNA: TGTGCCAGCTCACCAGGGGGGACAGGGGTCGGCGAGCAGTACTTC. V usage is TRBV18 and J usage is TRBJ2-7; 10 nucleotides line up with TRBD1. The trim removed 2 bases at V and 6 bases at J, leaving 7 bases unmatched. The CDR3 sequence is 15 residues long. Germline CDR1 KGHSH, CDR2 LQKENI.

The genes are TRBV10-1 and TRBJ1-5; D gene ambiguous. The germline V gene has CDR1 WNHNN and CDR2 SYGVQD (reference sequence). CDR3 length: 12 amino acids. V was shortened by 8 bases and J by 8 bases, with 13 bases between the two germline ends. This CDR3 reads CASPTDSEPQHF. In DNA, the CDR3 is TGCGCCAGCCCTACTGATTCGGAGCCCCAGCATTTT.

The CDR3 bases are TGTGCCAGCAGCCGCACGAGGGTCTCACCCGGGGAGCTGTTTTTT. Protein product: CASSRTRVSPGELFF. The chain recombines TRBV3-1 (or the pseudogene TRBV3-2) with TRBJ2-2, with D possibly TRBD2 on 5 matching bases. V lost 4 bases to trimming and J lost 6 bases, with 15 bases between them. The length of the CDR3 is 15 residues. Per the germline V gene, CDR1 is LGHDT and CDR2 is YNNKEL (reference sequence).

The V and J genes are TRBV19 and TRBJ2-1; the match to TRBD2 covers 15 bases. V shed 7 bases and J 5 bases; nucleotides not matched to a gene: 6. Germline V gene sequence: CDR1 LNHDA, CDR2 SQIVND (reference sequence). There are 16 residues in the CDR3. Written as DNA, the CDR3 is TGTGCCAGTATGGGGACTAGCGGGAGGTTCAACAATGAGCAGTTCTTC. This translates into CASMGTSGRFNNEQFF.

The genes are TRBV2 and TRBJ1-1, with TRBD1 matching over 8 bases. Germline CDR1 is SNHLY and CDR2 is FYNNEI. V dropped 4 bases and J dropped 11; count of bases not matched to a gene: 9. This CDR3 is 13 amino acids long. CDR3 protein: CASSAETGATAFF. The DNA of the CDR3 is TGTGCCAGCAGTGCGGAGACAGGGGCTACGGCTTTCTTT. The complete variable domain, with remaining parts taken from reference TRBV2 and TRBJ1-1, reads EPEVTQTPSHQVTQMGQEVILRCVPISNHLYFYWYRQILGQKVEFLVSFYNNEISEKSEIFDDQFSVERPDGSNFTLKIRSTKLEDSAMYFCASSAETGATAFFGQGTRLTVV.

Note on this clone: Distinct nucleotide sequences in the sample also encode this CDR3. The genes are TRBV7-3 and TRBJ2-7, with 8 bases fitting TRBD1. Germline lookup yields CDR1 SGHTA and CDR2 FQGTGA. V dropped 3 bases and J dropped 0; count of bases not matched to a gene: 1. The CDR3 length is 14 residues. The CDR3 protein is CASSFDRGSYEQYF. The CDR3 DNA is TGTGCCAGCAGCTTCGACAGGGGCTCCTACGAGCAGTACTTC. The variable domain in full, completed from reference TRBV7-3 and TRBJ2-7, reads GAGVSQTPSNKVTEKGKYVELRCDPISGHTALYWYRQSLGQGPEFLIYFQGTGAADDSGLPNDRFFAVRPEGSVSTLKIQRTERGDSAVYLCASSFDRGSYEQYFGPGTRLTVT.

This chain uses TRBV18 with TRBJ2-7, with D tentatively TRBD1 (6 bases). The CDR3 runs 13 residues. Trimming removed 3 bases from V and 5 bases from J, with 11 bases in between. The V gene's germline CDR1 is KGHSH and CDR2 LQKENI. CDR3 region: CASSPTGTHEQYF. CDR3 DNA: TGTGCCAGCTCACCTACAGGGACCCACGAGCAGTACTTC. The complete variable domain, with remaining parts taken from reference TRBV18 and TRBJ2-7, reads NAGVMQNPRHLVRRRGQEARLRCSPMKGHSHVYWYRQLPEEGLKFMVYLQKENIIDESGMPKERFSAEFPKEGPSILRIQQVVRGDSAAYFCASSPTGTHEQYFGPGTRLTVT.

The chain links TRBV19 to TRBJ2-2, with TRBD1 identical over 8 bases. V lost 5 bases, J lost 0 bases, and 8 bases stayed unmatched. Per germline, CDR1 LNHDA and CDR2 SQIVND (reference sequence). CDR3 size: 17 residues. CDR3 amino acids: CASSSGTGRSNTGELFF. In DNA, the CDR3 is TGTGCCAGTAGTTCGGGGACAGGAAGGTCGAACACCGGGGAGCTGTTTTTT.

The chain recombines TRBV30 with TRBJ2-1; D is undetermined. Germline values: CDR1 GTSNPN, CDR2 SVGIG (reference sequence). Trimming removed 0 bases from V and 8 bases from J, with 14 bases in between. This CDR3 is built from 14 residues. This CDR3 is CAWSVPISRDEQFF. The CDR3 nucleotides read TGTGCCTGGAGTGTACCGATTAGTCGCGATGAGCAGTTCTTC.

The CDR3 DNA follows: TGCGCCAGCAGTGAGTCGGGGACAGGGGGCGCGGGTAAGCCCCAGCATTTT. Translating gives CASSESGTGGAGKPQHF. The gene calls are TRBV10-2 and TRBJ1-5; 12 bases align to TRBD1. There are 17 residues in the CDR3. Germline CDR1 and CDR2: WSHSY and SAAADI. V shed 0 bases and J 8 bases; nucleotides not matched to a gene: 8.

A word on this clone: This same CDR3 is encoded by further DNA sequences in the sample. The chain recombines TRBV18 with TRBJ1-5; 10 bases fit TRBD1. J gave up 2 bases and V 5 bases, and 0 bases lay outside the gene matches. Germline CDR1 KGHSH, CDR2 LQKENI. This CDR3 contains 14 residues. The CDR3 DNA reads TGTGCCAGCTCAGGACAGGGGGGCAATCAGCCCCAGCATTTT. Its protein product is CASSGQGGNQPQHF.

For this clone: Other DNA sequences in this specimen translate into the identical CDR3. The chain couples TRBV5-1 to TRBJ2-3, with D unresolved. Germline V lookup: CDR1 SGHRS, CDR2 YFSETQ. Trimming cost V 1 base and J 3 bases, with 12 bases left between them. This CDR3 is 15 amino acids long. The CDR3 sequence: CASSLRGLGTDTQYF. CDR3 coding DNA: TGCGCCAGCAGCTTGCGCGGCTTAGGAACAGATACGCAGTATTTT.

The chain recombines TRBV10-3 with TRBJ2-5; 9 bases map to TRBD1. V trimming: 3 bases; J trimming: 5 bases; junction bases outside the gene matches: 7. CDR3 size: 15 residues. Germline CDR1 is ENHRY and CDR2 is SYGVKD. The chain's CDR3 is CAISDFGTGQETQYF. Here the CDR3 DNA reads TGTGCCATCAGTGATTTCGGGACAGGGCAGGAGACCCAGTACTTC.

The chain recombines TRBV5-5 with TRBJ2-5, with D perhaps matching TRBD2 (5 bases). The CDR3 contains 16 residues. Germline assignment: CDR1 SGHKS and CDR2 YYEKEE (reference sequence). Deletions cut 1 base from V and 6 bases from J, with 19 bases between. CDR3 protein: CASSLRGAPGVKTQYF. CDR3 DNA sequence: TGTGCCAGCAGCTTGCGGGGAGCGCCAGGAGTTAAGACCCAGTACTTC.

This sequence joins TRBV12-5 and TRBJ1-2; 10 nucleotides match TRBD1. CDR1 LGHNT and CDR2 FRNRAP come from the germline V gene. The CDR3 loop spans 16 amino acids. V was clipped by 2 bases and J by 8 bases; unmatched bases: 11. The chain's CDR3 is CASGLILGQGVGGYTF. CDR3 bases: TGTGCTAGTGGTTTGATCCTTGGACAGGGGGTCGGGGGCTACACCTTC.

The CDR3 DNA reads as TGTGCCACCAGTGACACCGGGACAGGGGTCACAGATACGCAGTATTTT. The encoded protein is CATSDTGTGVTDTQYF. J is TRBJ2-3 and V is TRBV24-1; 10 bases line up with TRBD1. Germline CDR1 and CDR2: KGHDR and SFDVKD. This CDR3 has 16 residues. Trimming at V came to 4 bases and at J to 2 bases, leaving 5 bases not matched to a gene.

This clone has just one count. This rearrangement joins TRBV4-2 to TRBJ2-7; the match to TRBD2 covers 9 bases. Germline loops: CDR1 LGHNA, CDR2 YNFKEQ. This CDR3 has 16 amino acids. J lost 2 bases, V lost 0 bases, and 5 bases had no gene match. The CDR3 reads CASSQDMTSGPYEQYF. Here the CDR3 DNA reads TGTGCCAGCAGCCAAGATATGACTAGCGGCCCCTACGAGCAGTACTTC.

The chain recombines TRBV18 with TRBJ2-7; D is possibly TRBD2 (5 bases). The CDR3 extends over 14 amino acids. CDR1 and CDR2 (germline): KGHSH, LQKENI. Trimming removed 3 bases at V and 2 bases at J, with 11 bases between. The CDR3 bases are TGTGCCAGCTCACCGGAGGTTTACCCCTACGAGCAGTACTTC. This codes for CASSPEVYPYEQYF.

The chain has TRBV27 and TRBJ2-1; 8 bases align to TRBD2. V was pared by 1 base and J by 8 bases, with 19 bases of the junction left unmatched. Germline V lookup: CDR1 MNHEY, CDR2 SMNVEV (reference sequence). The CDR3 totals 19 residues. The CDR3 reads CASSLFPLGVVAGRDEQFF. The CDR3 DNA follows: TGTGCCAGCAGTTTATTTCCCCTGGGGGTGGTAGCGGGGAGGGATGAGCAGTTCTTC.

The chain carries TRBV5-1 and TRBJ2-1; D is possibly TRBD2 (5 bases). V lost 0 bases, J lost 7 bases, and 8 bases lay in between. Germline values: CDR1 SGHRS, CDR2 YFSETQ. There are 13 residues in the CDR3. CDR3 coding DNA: TGCGCCAGCAGCTTGGCCAGGAGGAATGAGCAGTTCTTC. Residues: CASSLARRNEQFF.

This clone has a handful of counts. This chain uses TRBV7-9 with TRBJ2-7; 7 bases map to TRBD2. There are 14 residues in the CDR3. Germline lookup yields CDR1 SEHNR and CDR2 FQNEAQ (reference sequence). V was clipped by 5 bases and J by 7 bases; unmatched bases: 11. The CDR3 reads CASSLTGGPFEQYF. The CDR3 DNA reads TGTGCCAGCAGCCTCACGGGAGGCCCTTTTGAGCAGTACTTC.

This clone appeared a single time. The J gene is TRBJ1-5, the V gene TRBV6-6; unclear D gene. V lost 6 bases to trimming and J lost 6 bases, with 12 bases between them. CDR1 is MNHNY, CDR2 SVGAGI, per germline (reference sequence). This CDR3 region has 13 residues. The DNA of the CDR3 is TGTGCCAGCAGCCAAATCCCGAGTCAGCCCCAGCATTTT. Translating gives CASSQIPSQPQHF.